By sample fraction, the clone carrying this T cell receptor beta chain is large. Its cognate antigen is unknown. The sample is drawn from a study of metastatic and nonmetastatic thyroid tumors. Study-wide context: Peripheral blood and tumor or nodule samples from malignant and benign thyroid patients were compared.

The study's findings and limits: In both blood and tumor samples, TCR beta diversity was reported significantly higher for malignant than benign nodules.

TCRdb re-processed the PCR reads through MiXCR. The sample records under 4,000 clones, 20% to 25% being singletons. The ends lost 7 bases at V and 6 bases at J; junction bases unmatched: 8. The CDR3 length is 14 residues. Patients were all untreated before their thyroid surgery. The receptor's source is a male donor with papillary thyroid cancer or a benign thyroid nodule (not recorded which). Some clones in this sample may be carry-over from other donors' samples. The chain couples TRBV12-3 or TRBV12-4 to TRBJ2-1, with 8 nucleotides matching TRBD2. The specimen was tumor tissue. CDR3 DNA: TGTGCCAGCATTAAAGCGGGAGCCCTCAATGAGCAGTTCTTC. It translates to CASIKAGALNEQFF.